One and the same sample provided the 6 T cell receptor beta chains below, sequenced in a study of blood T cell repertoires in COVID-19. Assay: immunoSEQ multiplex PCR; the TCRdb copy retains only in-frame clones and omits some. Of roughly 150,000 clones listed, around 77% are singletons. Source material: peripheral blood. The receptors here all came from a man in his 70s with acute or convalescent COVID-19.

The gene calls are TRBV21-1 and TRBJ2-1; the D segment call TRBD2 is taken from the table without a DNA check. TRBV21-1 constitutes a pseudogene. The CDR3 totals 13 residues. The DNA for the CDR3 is TGTGCCAGGACCTTGGAGCTTTTTAATGAGCAGTTCTTC. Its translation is CARTLELFNEQFF.

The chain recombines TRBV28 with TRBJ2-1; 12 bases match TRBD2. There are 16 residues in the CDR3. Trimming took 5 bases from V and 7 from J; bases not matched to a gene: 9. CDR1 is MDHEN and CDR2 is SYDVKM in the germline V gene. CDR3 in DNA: TGTGCCAGCAGTCGCCTACTAGCGGGAGGCAGGAATGAGCAGTTCTTC. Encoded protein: CASSRLLAGGRNEQFF.

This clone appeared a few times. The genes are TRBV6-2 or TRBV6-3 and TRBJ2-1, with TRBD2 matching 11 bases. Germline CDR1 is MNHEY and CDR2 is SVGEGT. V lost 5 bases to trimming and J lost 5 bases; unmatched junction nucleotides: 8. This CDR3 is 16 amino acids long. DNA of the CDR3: TGTGCCAGCAGTCGGGCTAGCGGGAGGTTCCACAATGAGCAGTTCTTC. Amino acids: CASSRASGRFHNEQFF.

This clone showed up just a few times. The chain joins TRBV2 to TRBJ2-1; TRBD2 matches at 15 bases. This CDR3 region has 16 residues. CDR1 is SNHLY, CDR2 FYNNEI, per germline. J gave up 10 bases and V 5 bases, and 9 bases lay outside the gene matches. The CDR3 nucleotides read TGTGCCAGCAGTTTCCGGGGACTAGCGGGGGGAGGAGAGCAGTTCTTC. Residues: CASSFRGLAGGGEQFF. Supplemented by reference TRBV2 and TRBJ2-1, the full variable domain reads EPEVTQTPSHQVTQMGQEVILRCVPISNHLYFYWYRQILGQKVEFLVSFYNNEISEKSEIFDDQFSVERPDGSNFTLKIRSTKLEDSAMYFCASSFRGLAGGGEQFFGPGTRLTVL.

In nucleotides, the CDR3 is TGTGCCAGCAGCTTAGTCGGGAGCGCAGATACGCAGTATTTT. This translates into CASSLVGSADTQYF. V is TRBV7-8 and J is TRBJ2-3; D is perhaps TRBD2 (6 bases). CDR1 SGHVS and CDR2 FQNEAQ come from the germline V gene. This CDR3 has 14 residues. V was shortened by 1 base and J by 4 bases, with 9 bases between the two germline ends.

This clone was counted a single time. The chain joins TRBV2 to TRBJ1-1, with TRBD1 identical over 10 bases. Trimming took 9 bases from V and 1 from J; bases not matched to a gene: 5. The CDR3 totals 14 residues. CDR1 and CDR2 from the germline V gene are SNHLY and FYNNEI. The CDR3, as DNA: TGTGCCAGTAGACAGGGGGCACCGAACACTGAAGCTTTCTTT. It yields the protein CASRQGAPNTEAFF. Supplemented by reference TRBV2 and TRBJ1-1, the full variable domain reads EPEVTQTPSHQVTQMGQEVILRCVPISNHLYFYWYRQILGQKVEFLVSFYNNEISEKSEIFDDQFSVERPDGSNFTLKIRSTKLEDSAMYFCASRQGAPNTEAFFGQGTRLTVV.